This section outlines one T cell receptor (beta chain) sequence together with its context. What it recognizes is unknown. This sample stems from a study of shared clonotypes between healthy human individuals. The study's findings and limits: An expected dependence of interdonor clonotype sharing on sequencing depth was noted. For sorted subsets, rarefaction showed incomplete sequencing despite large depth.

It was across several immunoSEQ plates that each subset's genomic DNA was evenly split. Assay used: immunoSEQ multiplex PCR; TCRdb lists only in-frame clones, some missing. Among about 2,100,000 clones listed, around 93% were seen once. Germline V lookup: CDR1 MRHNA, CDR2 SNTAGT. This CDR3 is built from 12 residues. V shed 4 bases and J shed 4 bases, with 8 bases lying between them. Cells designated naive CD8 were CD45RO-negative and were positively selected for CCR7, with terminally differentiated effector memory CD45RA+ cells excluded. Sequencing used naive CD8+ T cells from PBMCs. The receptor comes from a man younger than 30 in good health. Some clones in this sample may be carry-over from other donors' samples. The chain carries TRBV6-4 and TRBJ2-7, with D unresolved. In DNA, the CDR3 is TGTGCCAGCAGTGTTCTGCAATACGAGCAGTACTTC. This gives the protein CASSVLQYEQYF.